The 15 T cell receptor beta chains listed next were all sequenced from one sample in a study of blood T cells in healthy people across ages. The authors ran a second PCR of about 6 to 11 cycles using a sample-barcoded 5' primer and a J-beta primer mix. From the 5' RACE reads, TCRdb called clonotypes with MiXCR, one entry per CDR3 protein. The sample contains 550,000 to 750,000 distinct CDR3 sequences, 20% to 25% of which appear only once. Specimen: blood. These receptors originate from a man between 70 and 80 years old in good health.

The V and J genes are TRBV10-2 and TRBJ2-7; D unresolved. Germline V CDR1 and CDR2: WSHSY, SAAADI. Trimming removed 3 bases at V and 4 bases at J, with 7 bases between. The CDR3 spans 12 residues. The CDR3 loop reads CASSDDGYEQYF. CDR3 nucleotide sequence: TGCGCCAGCAGTGATGACGGGTACGAGCAGTACTTC.

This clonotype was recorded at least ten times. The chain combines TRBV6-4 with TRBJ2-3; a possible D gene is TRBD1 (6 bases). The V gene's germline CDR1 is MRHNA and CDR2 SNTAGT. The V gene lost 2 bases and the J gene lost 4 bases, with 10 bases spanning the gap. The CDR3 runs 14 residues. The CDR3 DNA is TGTGCCAGCAGTGACAGGGGGTTTTCAGATACGCAGTATTTT. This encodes CASSDRGFSDTQYF.

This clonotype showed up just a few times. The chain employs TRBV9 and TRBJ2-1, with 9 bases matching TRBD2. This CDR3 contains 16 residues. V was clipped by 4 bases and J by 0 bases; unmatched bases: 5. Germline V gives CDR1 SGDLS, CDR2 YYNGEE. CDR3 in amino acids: CASSRIAGVSYNEQFF. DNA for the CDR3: TGTGCCAGCAGCCGCATAGCGGGAGTCTCCTACAATGAGCAGTTCTTC. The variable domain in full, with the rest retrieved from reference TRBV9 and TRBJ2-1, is DSGVTQTPKHLITATGQRVTLRCSPRSGDLSVYWYQQSLDQGLQFLIQYYNGEERAKGNILERFSAQQFPDLHSELNLSSLELGDSALYFCASSRIAGVSYNEQFFGPGTRLTVL.

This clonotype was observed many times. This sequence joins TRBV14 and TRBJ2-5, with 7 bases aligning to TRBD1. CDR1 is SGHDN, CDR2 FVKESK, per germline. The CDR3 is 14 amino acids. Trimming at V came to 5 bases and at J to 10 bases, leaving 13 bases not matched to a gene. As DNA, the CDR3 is TGTGCCAGCAGCGACCCCCGACAGGGCTTGGGCCAGTACTTC. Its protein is CASSDPRQGLGQYF. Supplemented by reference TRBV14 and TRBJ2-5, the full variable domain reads EAGVTQFPSHSVIEKGQTVTLRCDPISGHDNLYWYRRVMGKEIKFLLHFVKESKQDESGMPNNRFLAERTGGTYSTLKVQPAELEDSGVYFCASSDPRQGLGQYFGPGTRLLVL.

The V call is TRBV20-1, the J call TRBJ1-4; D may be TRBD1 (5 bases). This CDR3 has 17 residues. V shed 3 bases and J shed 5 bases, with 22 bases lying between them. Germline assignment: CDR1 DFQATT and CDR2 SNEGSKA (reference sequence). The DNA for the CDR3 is TGCAGTGCTAGGCCCCCAAGGTGGCAGGGCCGAAATGAAAAACTGTTTTTT. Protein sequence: CSARPPRWQGRNEKLFF.

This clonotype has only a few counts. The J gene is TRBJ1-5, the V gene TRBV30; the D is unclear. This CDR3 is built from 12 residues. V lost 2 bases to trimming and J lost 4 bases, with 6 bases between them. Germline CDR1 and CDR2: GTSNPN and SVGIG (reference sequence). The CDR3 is CAWSKLNQPQHF. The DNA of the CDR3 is TGTGCCTGGAGTAAATTGAATCAGCCCCAGCATTTT.

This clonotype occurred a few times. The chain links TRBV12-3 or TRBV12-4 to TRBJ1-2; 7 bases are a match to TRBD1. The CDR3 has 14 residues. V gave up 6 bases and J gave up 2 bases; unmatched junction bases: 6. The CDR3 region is CASSLTGKNYGYTF. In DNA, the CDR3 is TGTGCCAGCAGCTTGACAGGGAAAAACTATGGCTACACCTTC.

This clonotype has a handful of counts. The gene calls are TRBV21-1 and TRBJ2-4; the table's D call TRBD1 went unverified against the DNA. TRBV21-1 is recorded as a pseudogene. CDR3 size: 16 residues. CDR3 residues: CASSGSGTGGENIQYF. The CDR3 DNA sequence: TGTGCCAGCAGCGGATCCGGGACAGGGGGTGAAAACATTCAGTACTTC.

The CDR3 DNA is TGTGCCAGCAGTCGTCCCGGGACTAGCGGCACAGATACGCAGTATTTT. Translated: CASSRPGTSGTDTQYF. The chain is built from TRBV6-5 and TRBJ2-3, with 10 nucleotides matching TRBD2. Germline values: CDR1 MNHEY, CDR2 SVGAGI. The CDR3 runs to 16 residues. V was pared by 5 bases and J by 1 base, with 6 bases of the junction left unmatched.

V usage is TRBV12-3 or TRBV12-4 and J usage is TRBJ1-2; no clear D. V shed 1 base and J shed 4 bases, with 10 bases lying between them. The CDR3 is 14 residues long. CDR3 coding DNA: TGTGCCAGCAGTTTAGGGGGAGCCGCCTATGGCTACACCTTC. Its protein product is CASSLGGAAYGYTF.

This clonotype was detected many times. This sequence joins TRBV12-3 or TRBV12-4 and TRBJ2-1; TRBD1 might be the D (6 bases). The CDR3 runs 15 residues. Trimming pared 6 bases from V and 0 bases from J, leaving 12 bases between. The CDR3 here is CASSPDRSSYNEQFF. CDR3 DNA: TGTGCCAGCAGCCCGGACAGAAGCTCCTACAATGAGCAGTTCTTC.

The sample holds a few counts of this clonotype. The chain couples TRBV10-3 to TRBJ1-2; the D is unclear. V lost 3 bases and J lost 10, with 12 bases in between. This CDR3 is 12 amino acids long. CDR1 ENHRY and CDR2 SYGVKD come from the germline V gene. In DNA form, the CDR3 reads TGTGCCATCAGTGACCCCGGGATTCCCTACACCTTC. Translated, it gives CAISDPGIPYTF.

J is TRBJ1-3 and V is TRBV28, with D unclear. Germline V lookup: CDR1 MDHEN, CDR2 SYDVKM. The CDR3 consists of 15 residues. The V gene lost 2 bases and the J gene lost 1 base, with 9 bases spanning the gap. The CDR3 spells CASSLDPRSGNTIYF. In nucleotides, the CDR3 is TGTGCCAGCAGTTTAGATCCACGGTCTGGAAACACCATATATTTT.

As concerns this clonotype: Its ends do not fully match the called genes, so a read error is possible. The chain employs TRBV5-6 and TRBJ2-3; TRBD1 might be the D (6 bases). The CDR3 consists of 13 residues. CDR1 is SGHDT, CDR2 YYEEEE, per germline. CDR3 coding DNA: TGTGCCAGCAGCTCTTCAGGGGTGAATACGCAGTACTTT. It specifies CASSSSGVNTQYF.

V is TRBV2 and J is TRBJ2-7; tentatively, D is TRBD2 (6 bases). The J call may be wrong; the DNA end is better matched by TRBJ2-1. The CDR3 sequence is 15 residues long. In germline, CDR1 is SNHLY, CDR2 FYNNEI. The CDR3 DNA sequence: TGTGCCAGCAGTGGCGGGAAAGGGACCTACAATGAGCAGTTCTTC. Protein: CASSGGKGTYNEQFF.